Below are 8 T cell receptor beta chains sequenced from a single sample in a study of OX40 agonist ivuxolimab in advanced cancers. Generated by immunoSEQ multiplex PCR, the TCRdb table keeps only in-frame clones and is missing some. The table records fewer than 35,000 clones, less than 95% of them present only once. Source: CD4+ or CD8+ T cells sorted from blood, taken in a trial of the OX40 agonist ivuxolimab. The receptors here all came from an adult with an advanced solid tumor such as melanoma, head and neck, liver or kidney cancer.

V gene TRBV28 combines with J gene TRBJ2-5; maybe TRBD1 (5 bases). Gene TRBJ2-7 matches the end of the DNA better, so the J call may be wrong. Germline CDR1 MDHEN, CDR2 SYDVKM. The CDR3 length is 15 residues. The CDR3 loop is CASSFPGQGSYEQYF. In DNA form, the CDR3 reads TGTGCCAGCAGTTTTCCGGGCCAGGGATCCTACGAGCAGTACTTC.

The chain links TRBV19 to TRBJ2-1; 7 nucleotides agree with TRBD2. V was clipped by 7 bases and J by 9 bases; unmatched bases: 3. The CDR3 loop spans 11 amino acids. From germline, CDR1 is LNHDA and CDR2 SQIVND (reference sequence). The CDR3 nucleotides read TGTGCCAGTATAAAGCGGGGTGAGCAGTTCTTC. It translates to CASIKRGEQFF.

The V gene is TRBV5-6, the J gene TRBJ2-2; D uncertain. This CDR3 is 15 amino acids long. Germline V CDR1 and CDR2: SGHDT, YYEEEE. V was cut by 0 bases and J by 1 base, with 7 bases left in between. CDR3 sequence reads: CASSLGSLNTGELFF. The CDR3 bases are TGTGCCAGCAGCTTGGGTAGCCTGAACACCGGGGAGCTGTTTTTT.

V is TRBV7-9 and J is TRBJ2-7; TRBD2 matches at 9 bases. CDR1 is SEHNR, CDR2 FQNEAQ, per germline (reference sequence). Losses at the gene ends were 1 base for V and 2 bases for J; bases not matched to a gene: 15. The CDR3 runs 19 residues. DNA for the CDR3: TGTGCCAGCAGCTTAGTCTCTAGCGGGGAAAAAATCGTGGCCTACGAGCAGTACTTC. This sequence encodes CASSLVSSGEKIVAYEQYF. The complete variable domain, with remaining parts taken from reference TRBV7-9 and TRBJ2-7, reads DTGVSQNPRHKITKRGQNVTFRCDPISEHNRLYWYRQTLGQGPEFLTYFQNEAQLEKSRLLSDRFSAERPKGSFSTLEIQRTEQGDSAMYLCASSLVSSGEKIVAYEQYFGPGTRLTVT.

The V call is TRBV11-2, the J call TRBJ1-2; D gene ambiguous. V dropped 0 bases and J dropped 6 bases, with 8 bases sitting between them. Germline assignment: CDR1 SGHAT and CDR2 FQNNGV. The CDR3 has 13 amino acids. The chain's CDR3 is CASSLDFADGYTF. In nucleotides, the CDR3 is TGTGCCAGCAGCTTAGATTTTGCAGATGGCTACACCTTC. The variable domain in full, with the rest retrieved from reference TRBV11-2 and TRBJ1-2, is EAGVAQSPRYKIIEKRQSVAFWCNPISGHATLYWYQQILGQGPKLLIQFQNNGVVDDSQLPKDRFSAERLKGVDSTLKIQPAKLEDSAVYLCASSLDFADGYTFGSGTRLTVV.

This rearrangement joins TRBV13 to TRBJ1-5; D unclear. The CDR3 loop spans 12 amino acids. Germline CDR1 and CDR2: PRHDT and FYEKMQ (reference sequence). V dropped 5 bases and J dropped 3 bases, with 5 bases sitting between them. The chain's CDR3 is CASSLDNQPQHF. CDR3 DNA: TGTGCCAGCAGCCTCGACAATCAGCCCCAGCATTTT.

The chain links TRBV9 to TRBJ1-5, with D tentatively TRBD1 (5 bases). The CDR3 is 15 amino acids. Germline values: CDR1 SGDLS, CDR2 YYNGEE. Trimming took 4 bases from V and 7 from J, leaving 18 bases between them. The CDR3 region is CASSRGGSEAQPQHF. CDR3 sequence (DNA): TGTGCCAGCAGCCGGGGCGGGTCCGAGGCACAGCCCCAGCATTTT.

V is TRBV2 and J is TRBJ1-1; the D gene is possibly TRBD1 (5 bases). The CDR3 consists of 14 residues. From germline, CDR1 is SNHLY and CDR2 FYNNEI. Between the trimmed V and J ends, which lost 5 bases and 0 bases, there was a span of 10 bases. For the CDR3, the DNA is TGTGCCAGCAGTAAGACAGCTATGAACACTGAAGCTTTCTTT. Protein product: CASSKTAMNTEAFF.